This passage covers 5 T cell receptor beta chains from one sample sequenced in a study of response to subunit inactivated influenza vaccine. TCRdb called the RT-PCR reads again in MiXCR, with one record for every CDR3 protein. The profile covers 700,000 to 900,000 distinct CDR3 sequences, with over 20% appearing a single time and roughly 10% taken by the ten largest. This sample comprised PBMCs from blood, obtained 5 days after vaccination. Receptors were obtained from a man aged 50-59 years who received an inactivated influenza vaccine.

This clonotype showed up just a few times. The CDR3: CASREGGSLYNEQFF. CDR3 nucleotides: TGCGCCAGCAGAGAGGGCGGTTCGCTGTACAATGAGCAGTTCTTC. The rearrangement links TRBV5-1 to TRBJ2-1; tentatively, D is TRBD2 (5 bases). Deletions cut 5 bases from V and 4 bases from J, with 16 bases between. CDR3 size: 15 residues. CDR1 SGHRS and CDR2 YFSETQ come from the germline V gene.

The chain carries TRBV5-1 and TRBJ1-1; the D is unclear. The V gene lost 0 bases and the J gene lost 1 base, with 13 bases spanning the gap. Germline V gene lookup returns CDR1 SGHRS and CDR2 YFSETQ. This CDR3 comprises 16 residues. The CDR3 DNA is TGCGCCAGCAGCTTGGCCGCCCGGCAGACGAACACTGAAGCTTTCTTT. It yields the protein CASSLAARQTNTEAFF.

V and J are TRBV5-1 and TRBJ2-1; TRBD1 is a possible D gene (7 bases). In germline, CDR1 is SGHRS, CDR2 YFSETQ. CDR3 length equals 16 residues. Trimming took off 5 bases at V and 1 base at J, with 16 bases between the two ends. The chain's CDR3 is CASSQGGFTSYNEQFF. CDR3 nucleotides: TGCGCCAGCAGTCAGGGGGGTTTCACATCCTACAATGAGCAGTTCTTC.

The genes are TRBV4-1 and TRBJ2-2; D is ambiguous. The CDR3 totals 15 residues. CDR1 and CDR2 (germline): MGHRA, YSYEKL. V was cut by 0 bases and J by 5 bases, with 10 bases left in between. CDR3 protein: CASSQEAGDTGELFF. Here the CDR3 DNA reads TGCGCCAGCAGCCAAGAAGCCGGAGATACCGGGGAGCTGTTTTTT.

This clonotype was recorded a few times. The J gene is TRBJ2-3, the V gene TRBV5-1; 8 nucleotides agree with TRBD2. This CDR3 region has 16 residues. The germline CDR1 and CDR2 sequences are SGHRS and YFSETQ. V gave up 0 bases and J gave up 10 bases; unmatched junction bases: 13. The CDR3 spells CASSLASLAVPSAQYF. Here the CDR3 DNA reads TGCGCCAGCAGCTTGGCCTCACTAGCGGTCCCCTCAGCGCAGTATTTT.